This T cell receptor (beta chain) emerged from a study of blood T cell repertoires in COVID-19. Per the original data handling: Researchers report that nucleated cell counts were estimated from reference gene primer amplification. The repertoire was sequenced with immunoSEQ multiplex PCR; TCRdb's copy has only in-frame clones and lacks some. Clone size and the V and J calls come from that table; the DNA yielded D and trimming. The data hold some 240,000 clones, with 75% to 85% observed a single time. The TCR comes from a woman aged 40 to 55 who had recovered from COVID-19. The sample comprised peripheral blood.

CDR3 in amino acids: CAWGFLTGELFF. The CDR3 coding sequence is TGTGCCTGGGGATTTTTAACCGGGGAGCTGTTTTTT. The genes are TRBV30 and TRBJ2-2, with D uncertain. CDR1 GTSNPN and CDR2 SVGIG come from the germline V gene (reference sequence). The CDR3 extends over 12 amino acids. Trimming cost V 5 bases and J 5 bases, with 9 bases left between them. The full variable domain, with the rest looked up from reference TRBV30 and TRBJ2-2, is SQTIHQWPATLVQPVGSPLSLECTVEGTSNPNLYWYRQAAGRGLQLLFYSVGIGQISSEVPQNLSASRPQDRQFILSSKKLLLSDSGFYLCAWGFLTGELFFGEGSRLTVL.